These 6 T cell receptor beta chains share one sample of origin, sequenced in a study of beta chain features in type 1 diabetes. Isolated RNA was reverse transcribed in full, so expressed TCRB transcripts were sequenced. Here immunoSEQ multiplex PCR was the method, and the copy in TCRdb shows in-frame clones only, minus some. The sample carries almost 350,000 clones, 8% recorded once. Sequencing was performed on central memory CD4+ T cells from blood. These receptors all come from a woman younger than 35 in good health.

The chain joins TRBV27 to TRBJ1-5; 12 bases are a match to TRBD1. V was pared by 5 bases and J by 5 bases, with 7 bases of the junction left unmatched. Germline V gene sequence: CDR1 MNHEY, CDR2 SMNVEV (reference sequence). The CDR3 runs 16 residues. This chain's CDR3 is CASSPEGQGADQPQHF. The CDR3, as DNA: TGTGCCAGCAGTCCAGAGGGACAGGGGGCCGATCAGCCCCAGCATTTT.

Written as DNA, the CDR3 is TGTGCCAGCAGCCAGACCTTAGCGGGAGGTGTCTACGAGCAGTACTTC. Translated, it gives CASSQTLAGGVYEQYF. The chain joins TRBV4-2 to TRBJ2-7; 10 bases match TRBD2. Germline CDR1 is LGHNA and CDR2 is YNFKEQ. With 3 bases clipped from V and 3 bases from J, the junction kept 8 bases outside the gene matches. This CDR3 contains 16 residues.

V gene TRBV10-3 combines with J gene TRBJ2-7, with D tentatively TRBD1 (5 bases). V was shortened by 5 bases and J by 3 bases, with 11 bases between the two germline ends. The germline gives CDR1 ENHRY, CDR2 SYGVKD. This CDR3 region has 13 residues. The CDR3 sequence is CAISQQVGYEQYF. The DNA of the CDR3 is TGTGCCATCAGTCAACAGGTTGGCTACGAGCAGTACTTC.

This chain uses TRBV6-5 with TRBJ2-3; D might be TRBD2 (5 bases). Per germline, CDR1 MNHEY and CDR2 SVGAGI. The length of the CDR3 is 11 residues. Between the trimmed V and J ends, which lost 6 bases and 5 bases, there was a span of 6 bases. CDR3 residues: CASRLGDTQYF. CDR3 in DNA: TGTGCCAGCAGACTAGGAGATACGCAGTATTTT.

The chain employs TRBV7-9 and TRBJ2-2, with 7 bases aligning to TRBD2. The CDR3 loop spans 17 amino acids. V was clipped by 4 bases and J by 1 base; unmatched bases: 9. Germline V gene lookup returns CDR1 SEHNR and CDR2 FQNEAQ (reference sequence). This CDR3 reads CASSSPGTILNTGELFF. DNA for the CDR3: TGTGCCAGCAGCTCACCCGGGACTATTCTGAACACCGGGGAGCTGTTTTTT.

This clone was seen only a few times. Other DNA sequences from this sample encode an identical CDR3 as well. V is TRBV7-9 and J is TRBJ1-5; 10 bases align to TRBD1. The CDR3 runs 16 residues. The ends lost 4 bases at V and 0 bases at J; junction bases unmatched: 3. Germline V lookup: CDR1 SEHNR, CDR2 FQNEAQ (reference sequence). This CDR3 reads CASSSGQGDSNQPQHF. The CDR3 bases are TGTGCCAGCAGCTCCGGACAGGGGGATAGCAATCAGCCCCAGCATTTT.